Following are 22 T cell receptor beta chains from one sample sequenced in a study of T cell clonality in common variable immunodeficiency. The assay was immunoSEQ multiplex PCR, and TCRdb's table has in-frame clones only and misses some. The table lists 55,000 or so clones, with no singletons. Source material: peripheral blood mononuclear cells. The receptors were gathered from a person aged 18-70 years in good health.

The sample holds many counts of this clone. The read gets to within 3 residues of the CDR3 end, and the germline J gene fills in the rest. V is TRBV30 and J is TRBJ1-2; no clear D. Germline V CDR1 and CDR2: GTSNPN, SVGIG (reference sequence). The CDR3 extends over 12 amino acids. The ends were cut back, 2 bases at V and 5 bases at J, with 9 bases in the middle. CDR3 DNA, as far as it was read: TGTGCCTGGAGTAATATGTTATATGGC. It specifies CAWSNMLYG. The full CDR3 protein is CAWSNMLYGYTF.

About this clone itself: The missing CDR3 end, 3 residues past where the read stops, is filled in from the germline J gene. V usage is TRBV11-2 and J usage is TRBJ1-2; D is possibly TRBD1 (6 bases). CDR3 length equals 12 residues. The germline gives CDR1 SGHAT, CDR2 FQNNGV. Trimming took off 5 bases at V and 6 bases at J, with 10 bases between the two ends. Here the CDR3 reads CASSLTGNGYTF. The covered CDR3 bases are TGTGCCAGCAGCCTCACAGGGAATGGC.

This clone was observed many times. The read ends 3 residues shy of where the CDR3 ends; the end is completed using the germline J gene. The chain carries TRBV18 and TRBJ2-6; D is unclear. Per germline, CDR1 KGHSH and CDR2 LQKENI. V was pared by 8 bases and J by 0 bases, with 5 bases between. The CDR3 runs 13 residues. This chain's CDR3 is CASLLSGANVLTF. CDR3 bases read: TGTGCCAGCCTCCTCTCTGGGGCCAACGTC.

This clone was counted many times. Sequencing ends 3 residues short of the CDR3 end; the germline J gene provides the rest. The rearrangement links TRBV6-2 or TRBV6-3 to TRBJ2-1; D unclear. CDR1 MNHEY and CDR2 SVGEGT come from the germline V gene. The CDR3 length is 13 residues. The V end was cut by 6 bases, the J end by 0 bases, with 6 bases between. Partial CDR3 DNA: TGTGCCAGCAGAGACTCCTCCTACAATGAG. Protein product: CASRDSSYNE. The full CDR3 is CASRDSSYNEQFF.

There are a few counts of this clone. The CDR3 protein is CASGLAGGPNDYTF. CDR3 bases read: TGTGCCAGTGGACTAGCGGGAGGACCCAATGAC. This chain joins TRBV19 and TRBJ1-2; unclear D gene. The read terminates 3 residues ahead of where the CDR3 ends, so the germline J gene completes it. The CDR3 is 14 residues long. Germline V gene lookup returns CDR1 LNHDA and CDR2 SQIVND (reference sequence).

This clone appeared many times. The CDR3 end is not reached by the read, which stops 3 residues before it; the germline J gene fills it in. V usage is TRBV2 and J usage is TRBJ2-5; TRBD1 matches at 7 bases. Trimming removed 2 bases from V and 6 bases from J; junction bases left unmatched: 6. Germline CDR1 SNHLY, CDR2 FYNNEI. This CDR3 is built from 14 residues. The part of the CDR3 DNA that was read is TGTGCCAGCAGTGAACGGAGCAGGGGGAAGACC. This encodes CASSERSRGKT. In full, the CDR3 is CASSERSRGKTQYF. The full variable domain, with the rest looked up from reference TRBV2 and TRBJ2-5, is EPEVTQTPSHQVTQMGQEVILRCVPISNHLYFYWYRQILGQKVEFLVSFYNNEISEKSEIFDDQFSVERPDGSNFTLKIRSTKLEDSAMYFCASSERSRGKTQYFGPGTRLLVL.

This clone was detected a few times. With the read ending 3 residues before the CDR3 end, the germline J gene is used to fill in that end. This sequence joins TRBV6-2 or TRBV6-3 and TRBJ1-2, with TRBD1 identical over 9 bases. From germline, CDR1 is MNHEY and CDR2 SVGEGT. The CDR3 length is 17 residues. The CDR3 here is CASSSLDRGLSTDTYTF. CDR3 DNA (partial): TGTGCCAGCAGTTCTTTGGACAGGGGACTTAGCACAGATACC.

This clone has at least ten counts. The DNA ends 3 residues before the CDR3 does, and the rest of the CDR3 is filled in from the germline J gene. The chain couples TRBV11-3 to TRBJ2-7; TRBD2 matches at 8 bases. The CDR3 totals 14 residues. CDR1 and CDR2 (germline): SGHNT, YENEEA. Trimming at V came to 3 bases and at J to 3 bases, leaving 4 bases not matched to a gene. The CDR3: CASSFVGTSYEQYF. CDR3 bases read: TGTGCCAGCAGCTTTGTAGGGACTAGCTACGAG. The variable domain in full, with the rest retrieved from reference TRBV11-3 and TRBJ2-7, is EAGVVQSPRYKIIEKKQPVAFWCNPISGHNTLYWYLQNLGQGPELLIRYENEEAVDDSQLPKDRFSAERLKGVDSTLKIQPAELGDSAVYLCASSFVGTSYEQYFGPGTRLTVT.

The table lists this clone with many counts. The read halts 3 residues ahead of the CDR3 end, with the missing end drawn from the germline J gene. This chain uses TRBV12-3 or TRBV12-4 with TRBJ1-5, with D possibly TRBD1 on 5 matching bases. The CDR3 spans 15 residues. Trimming took 4 bases from V and 0 from J, leaving 10 bases between them. The CDR3 DNA, read in part, is TGTGCCAGCAGTTCCAGACAGAATAGCAATCAGCCC. This translates into CASSSRQNSNQP. The CDR3 in full is CASSSRQNSNQPQHF.

The table lists this clone with many counts. The read terminates 3 residues before the CDR3 end, so the remaining end is supplied by the germline J gene. The chain uses TRBV12-3 or TRBV12-4 and TRBJ2-2, with D perhaps matching TRBD1 (5 bases). With 6 bases removed from V and 6 bases from J, the gap between germline ends came to 14 bases. The CDR3 sequence is 14 residues long. The CDR3 spells CASSFIRDSGELFF. The covered CDR3 bases are TGTGCCAGCAGCTTCATCAGGGATTCCGGGGAG.

CDR3 in amino acids: CATAGDNNQPQHF. CDR3 DNA, as far as it was read: TGTGCCACCGCAGGGGACAACAATCAGCCC. The chain couples TRBV2 to TRBJ1-5; a possible D gene is TRBD1 (6 bases). Sequencing ends 3 residues short of the CDR3 end; the germline J gene provides the rest. V lost 10 bases and J 3 bases, leaving 13 bases between the germline ends. CDR3 size: 13 residues. Germline CDR1 is SNHLY and CDR2 is FYNNEI. The whole variable domain, filled in from reference TRBV2 and TRBJ1-5, reads EPEVTQTPSHQVTQMGQEVILRCVPISNHLYFYWYRQILGQKVEFLVSFYNNEISEKSEIFDDQFSVERPDGSNFTLKIRSTKLEDSAMYFCATAGDNNQPQHFGDGTRLSIL.

This clone was detected ten times or more. The CDR3 end lies 3 residues beyond the end of the read and is filled in from the germline J gene. The chain uses TRBV30 and TRBJ2-7, with D possibly matching TRBD1 (6 bases). Trimming took 4 bases from V and 3 from J, leaving 10 bases between them. CDR1 is GTSNPN and CDR2 is SVGIG in the germline V gene (reference sequence). The CDR3 runs to 12 residues. The CDR3: CAWKDSFYEQYF. Incomplete CDR3 DNA: TGTGCCTGGAAGGACAGCTTCTACGAG.

This clone was picked up a small number of times. The read terminates 3 residues before the CDR3 end, so the remaining end is supplied by the germline J gene. J is TRBJ1-2 and V is TRBV7-9; D may be TRBD1 (6 bases). CDR1 and CDR2 (germline): SEHNR, FQNEAQ (reference sequence). The CDR3 spans 15 residues. Trimming took 5 bases from V and 3 from J, leaving 16 bases between them. The chain's CDR3 is CASSPPSGVDYGYTF. The sequenced part of the CDR3 DNA is TGTGCCAGCAGCCCACCCTCAGGGGTGGACTATGGC.

This clone showed up many times. Since a much larger clone is just one base distant, this may be a read error. The read terminates 3 residues ahead of where the CDR3 ends, so the germline J gene completes it. The chain recombines TRBV19 with TRBJ2-3, with TRBD1 matching over 8 bases. This CDR3 has 15 amino acids. Germline-derived CDR1 and CDR2 are LNHDA and SQIVND (reference sequence). The CDR3 is CASSRGLSSNQPQYF. Incomplete CDR3 DNA: TGTGCCAGTAGCAGGGGGCTATCGAGCAATCAGCCG.

This clone has at least ten counts. The read ends 3 residues before the CDR3 terminus; that terminus is restored from the germline J gene. This chain connects TRBV20-1 to TRBJ2-3; D may be TRBD2 (5 bases). Germline V gene data show CDR1 as DFQATT and CDR2 as SNEGSKA (reference sequence). CDR3 length: 14 amino acids. The CDR3: CSARDGFLHGAQYF. The CDR3 bases that were read are TGCAGTGCTAGAGATGGGTTTTTACACGGGGCG.

This clone was seen many times. The read ends 3 residues shy of where the CDR3 ends; the end is completed using the germline J gene. The gene calls are TRBV7-8 and TRBJ2-2; TRBD1 might be the D (6 bases). This CDR3 contains 14 residues. In germline, CDR1 is SGHVS, CDR2 FQNEAQ. V was shortened by 5 bases and J by 4 bases, with 11 bases between the two germline ends. The CDR3 bases that were read are TGTGCCAGCAGCCGGACAGAACTCACCGGGGAG. It yields the protein CASSRTELTGE. The full CDR3 protein reads CASSRTELTGELFF.

This clone was detected many times. The CDR3 end lies 3 residues beyond the end of the read and is filled in from the germline J gene. V usage is TRBV5-4 and J usage is TRBJ1-1, with unresolved D. The CDR3 contains 14 residues. V was pared by 3 bases and J by 1 base, with 10 bases between. Looked up from germline, CDR1 is SGHNT and CDR2 is YYREEE (reference sequence). The part of the CDR3 DNA that was read is TGTGCCAGCAGCTCGGGGATCTGGAACACTGAA. Encoded protein: CASSSGIWNTE. The entire CDR3 protein reads CASSSGIWNTEAFF.

This clone was counted ten times or more. The CDR3 is cut off 3 residues early in the read; its end comes from the germline J gene. The J gene is TRBJ2-7, the V gene TRBV5-1; D is possibly TRBD1 (7 bases). The CDR3 spans 16 residues. Trimming removed 4 bases from V and 2 bases from J, with 19 bases in between. From germline, CDR1 is SGHRS and CDR2 YFSETQ. CDR3 in amino acids: CASSLTPGGTPYEQYF. The part of the CDR3 DNA that was read is TGCGCCAGCAGCCTAACACCAGGGGGGACTCCCTACGAG.

Of note for this clone: Read sequence stops 3 residues before the CDR3 end, and the germline J gene provides the missing end. The chain combines TRBV7-9 with TRBJ2-3, with TRBD2 matching 8 bases. Per the germline V gene, CDR1 is SEHNR and CDR2 is FQNEAQ (reference sequence). V trimming: 3 bases; J trimming: 4 bases; junction bases outside the gene matches: 6. This CDR3 spans 15 amino acids. The DNA read from the CDR3 is TGTGCCAGCAGCTTCGGAGCGGGAGAATCAGATACG. Amino acid sequence: CASSFGAGESDT. The full CDR3 protein reads CASSFGAGESDTQYF.

This clone was detected ten times or more. The read terminates 3 residues ahead of where the CDR3 ends, so the germline J gene completes it. The chain combines TRBV10-3 with TRBJ1-2; D perhaps matches TRBD1 (6 bases). CDR1 is ENHRY and CDR2 is SYGVKD in the germline V gene. The CDR3 has 13 residues. The CDR3 DNA, read in part, is TGTGCCATCAGTGAACACAGGGAAGGAGGC. Protein product: CAISEHREGG. The whole CDR3 sequence is CAISEHREGGYTF.

This clone was counted ten times or more. The read falls 3 residues short of the CDR3 end, and the missing part is taken from the germline J gene. The rearrangement links TRBV7-3 to TRBJ1-3, with TRBD1 as a possible D gene (5 bases). Germline V lookup: CDR1 SGHTA, CDR2 FQGTGA. Trimming pared 5 bases from V and 4 bases from J, leaving 12 bases between. The CDR3 runs 14 residues. The CDR3 bases that were read are TGTGCCAGCAGCCCTCAGGGACTCGGAAACACC. It translates to CASSPQGLGNT. The CDR3 as a whole reads CASSPQGLGNTIYF.

The table lists this clone with a few counts. A much larger clone lies a single base off, so this may be a read error. Coverage ceases 3 residues before the CDR3 finishes, and the germline J gene fills in the end. The chain uses TRBV18 and TRBJ1-4, with 7 bases fitting TRBD1. The CDR3 sequence is 18 residues long. Germline-derived CDR1 and CDR2 are KGHSH and LQKENI. The sequenced CDR3 bases are TGTGCCAGCTCACCACAATCTAGGGGGCTCTCTGGGGCCAACGTA. Translation: CASSPQSRGLSGANV. The whole CDR3 region reads CASSPQSRGLSGANVLFF.